This T cell receptor (beta chain) was captured in a study of cytomegalovirus exposure and HLA in healthy donors. Study-level background: HLA-typed donors were the source of tens of millions of unique TCRs held in an early data release. Broader study findings: Specificity for CMV antigens was confirmed in vitro for a few of the CMV-associated chains. Owing to their indistinguishability, certain V segments, notably TRBV6-2 and TRBV6-3, were excluded. Immune exposure data for these donors was limited to CMV serostatus.

Regarding this clone: Its target is unknown.

Use of 60 Vbeta and 13 Jbeta primers characterized the PCR. Libraries were prepared by immunoSEQ multiplex PCR; TCRdb keeps only in-frame clonotypes and omits some of them. Among over 100,000 clones listed, approximately 74% were seen once. Trimming stripped 4 bases from V and 1 base from J, with 11 bases between. Germline assignment: CDR1 SGHRS and CDR2 YFSETQ. This CDR3 contains 14 residues. This receptor was taken from a male donor in good health and CMV-seronegative. The specimen sequenced was PBMCs. This chain connects TRBV5-1 to TRBJ1-1; the D gene is possibly TRBD1 (6 bases). CDR3 protein: CASSSRDTNTEAFF. The CDR3 DNA sequence: TGCGCCAGCAGCAGCAGGGACACGAACACTGAAGCTTTCTTT.